The sequence of this TCR beta chain was determined in a study of shared clonotypes between healthy human individuals. The overall study: Every donor yielded three CD4 naive, three CD4 memory, two CD8 naive and one CD8 memory plate.

With 8 bases clipped from V and 4 bases from J, the junction kept 5 bases outside the gene matches. The V gene's germline CDR1 is SNHLY and CDR2 FYNNEI. CDR3 length: 14 amino acids. All donors were healthy HIV-negative adults lacking recent acute infections or vaccinations. Here immunoSEQ multiplex PCR was the method, and the copy in TCRdb shows in-frame clones only, minus some. The sample has a few hundred thousand clones, about 69% seen once. The specimen was memory CD4+ T cells sorted from blood. The subset here: CD45RA-negative fraction. This chain joins TRBV2 and TRBJ2-5; 12 bases are shared with TRBD2. The clonotype comes from a man aged 25-45 years in good health. CDR3 sequence (DNA): TGTGCCAGCGGACCTAGCGGGAGGGGAGAGACCCAGTACTTC. It translates to CASGPSGRGETQYF.